Each of the 20 T cell receptor beta chains below was sequenced from the same sample in a study of blood T cell repertoires in COVID-19. Profiled with immunoSEQ multiplex PCR; TCRdb holds only in-frame clones, not every one. The table has about 200,000 clones, 85% to 90% seen once. Material for sequencing was PBMCs or T cells enriched from blood (not recorded which). These TCRs come from a woman aged 25 to 39 with acute COVID-19.

The CDR3, as DNA: TGCGCCAGCAGTGAGGGCAGGGGTTTCTATGGCTACACCTTC. Its translation is CASSEGRGFYGYTF. The rearrangement uses TRBV10-2 and TRBJ1-2, with D maybe TRBD1 (6 bases). The V gene lost 2 bases and the J gene lost 4 bases, with 11 bases spanning the gap. Germline V gene sequence: CDR1 WSHSY, CDR2 SAAADI. This CDR3 region has 14 residues.

This clone was observed a handful of times. The genes are TRBV6-5 and TRBJ2-3; 7 bases agree with TRBD2. V was pared by 5 bases and J by 3 bases, with 2 bases of the junction left unmatched. Germline CDR1 is MNHEY and CDR2 is SVGAGI. The CDR3 loop spans 13 amino acids. Written as DNA, the CDR3 is TGTGCCAGCAGTAATAGCGGGACAGATACGCAGTATTTT. This translates into CASSNSGTDTQYF.

The CDR3 loop is CASSGTGSARGTTNYGYTF. CDR3 DNA sequence: TGTGCCAGCAGTGGGACAGGGAGTGCCCGTGGGACCACTAACTATGGCTACACCTTC. This chain uses TRBV6-1 with TRBJ1-2, with 8 bases aligning to TRBD1. The CDR3 runs to 19 residues. V shed 4 bases and J 0 bases; nucleotides not matched to a gene: 16. CDR1 is MNHNS and CDR2 is SASEGT in the germline V gene.

CDR3 DNA: TGTGCCAGCAGTTGGGAACAGGGCGCGGCTTCCTACGAGCAGTACTTC. The encoded protein is CASSWEQGAASYEQYF. The chain joins TRBV6-6 to TRBJ2-7; D possibly corresponds to TRBD1 (6 bases). V lost 4 bases and J lost 1, with 17 bases in between. Germline V gene data show CDR1 as MNHNY and CDR2 as SVGAGI (reference sequence). The length of the CDR3 is 16 residues.

The gene calls are TRBV28 and TRBJ1-1; D is undetermined. With 3 bases removed from V and 3 bases from J, the gap between germline ends came to 11 bases. The CDR3 spans 14 residues. CDR1 and CDR2 from the germline V gene are MDHEN and SYDVKM. In DNA form, the CDR3 reads TGTGCCAGCAGTTTGGTTGGAGGGTACACTGAAGCTTTCTTT. Encoded protein: CASSLVGGYTEAFF.

The CDR3 here is CASSDGEMDTQYF. In DNA form, the CDR3 reads TGTGCCAGCAGTGATGGGGAGATGGATACGCAGTATTTT. The chain links TRBV6-4 to TRBJ2-3, with a possible D match to TRBD2 (5 bases). This CDR3 is built from 13 residues. Germline assignment: CDR1 MRHNA and CDR2 SNTAGT. V shed 3 bases and J shed 6 bases, with 10 bases lying between them.

CDR3 bases: TGTGCCAGCAGTTACTCGACTAGAATGAGGGAGCAGTACTTC. This encodes CASSYSTRMREQYF. The rearrangement joins TRBV6-5 to TRBJ2-7; possible D gene TRBD2, 6 bases. Germline lookup yields CDR1 MNHEY and CDR2 SVGAGI. The CDR3 runs to 14 residues. V was clipped by 0 bases and J by 7 bases, with 13 bases between them.

The rearrangement links TRBV27 to TRBJ2-2; the D gene is possibly TRBD1 (6 bases). Germline V lookup: CDR1 MNHEY, CDR2 SMNVEV (reference sequence). The V end was cut by 6 bases, the J end by 2 bases, with 10 bases between. This CDR3 region has 14 residues. The CDR3 DNA follows: TGTGCCAGCAGACCGGGACACAACACCGGGGAGCTGTTTTTT. Its translation: CASRPGHNTGELFF.

The chain recombines TRBV5-6 with TRBJ2-3, with a weak D call TRBD1 (6 bases). The CDR3 is 15 amino acids. V lost 3 bases, J lost 3 bases, and 14 bases lay in between. In germline, CDR1 is SGHDT, CDR2 YYEEEE. The CDR3 here is CASSSPRGRTDTQYF. The CDR3, as DNA: TGTGCCAGCAGCTCACCCAGGGGAAGGACAGATACGCAGTATTTT. Together with reference TRBV5-6 and TRBJ2-3, the CDR3 gives the full variable domain: DAGVTQSPTHLIKTRGQQVTLRCSPKSGHDTVSWYQQALGQGPQFIFQYYEEEERQRGNFPDRFSGHQFPNYSSELNVNALLLGDSALYLCASSSPRGRTDTQYFGPGTRLTVL.

The CDR3 here is CATSEGPLRGSTQYF. CDR3 nucleotide sequence: TGTGCCACCAGTGAGGGGCCACTCCGGGGGAGTACGCAGTATTTT. The V call is TRBV24-1, the J call TRBJ2-3; perhaps TRBD2 as D (6 bases). The CDR3 is made up of 15 amino acids. CDR1 is KGHDR, CDR2 SFDVKD, per germline. The V gene lost 4 bases and the J gene lost 8 bases, with 18 bases spanning the gap.

The V and J genes are TRBV21-1 and TRBJ1-2; the table gives TRBD1 as D, unverified against the DNA. TRBV21-1 is recorded as a pseudogene. The CDR3 length is 16 residues. The CDR3 bases are TGTGCCAGCAGCAGAAAGGACAGGCGTCTATATGGAGGCTACACCTTC. Translating gives CASSRKDRRLYGGYTF.

The chain recombines TRBV3-1 (or the pseudogene TRBV3-2) with TRBJ2-3; TRBD2 might be the D (5 bases). The ends were cut back, 6 bases at V and 3 bases at J, with 10 bases in the middle. The germline V gene encodes CDR1 LGHDT and CDR2 YNNKEL (reference sequence). This CDR3 spans 13 amino acids. The CDR3 protein is CASSTWETDTQYF. In nucleotides, the CDR3 is TGTGCCAGCAGTACTTGGGAGACAGATACGCAGTATTTT.

This chain links TRBV2 with TRBJ1-1; 7 bases are shared with TRBD1. Germline CDR1 SNHLY, CDR2 FYNNEI. J lost 3 bases, V lost 6 bases, and 13 bases had no gene match. The CDR3 extends over 16 amino acids. CDR3 sequence: CASRTLTGTDYTEAFF. The CDR3, as DNA: TGTGCCAGCAGGACCCTGACCGGGACAGACTACACTGAAGCTTTCTTT.

The chain has TRBV6-5 and TRBJ2-5; TRBD2 aligns across 7 bases. CDR1 and CDR2 from the germline V gene are MNHEY and SVGAGI. The CDR3 loop spans 15 amino acids. V lost 11 bases to trimming and J lost 1 base; unmatched junction nucleotides: 13. CDR3 nucleotide sequence: TGTGCCGCCGCCCCAGGGAGGGGCCCCCAAGAGACCCAGTACTTC. It translates to CAAAPGRGPQETQYF.

The V gene is TRBV5-1, the J gene TRBJ2-2; possible D gene TRBD1, 7 bases. The CDR3 length is 15 residues. V lost 4 bases to trimming and J lost 1 base, with 11 bases between them. Germline V gives CDR1 SGHRS, CDR2 YFSETQ. The CDR3 sequence: CASSQGGLNTGELFF. The CDR3 DNA reads TGCGCCAGCAGCCAGGGGGGCTTGAACACCGGGGAGCTGTTTTTT.

The chain employs TRBV7-8 and TRBJ1-5; TRBD1 aligns across 7 bases. CDR1 SGHVS and CDR2 FQNEAQ come from the germline V gene. V was clipped by 2 bases and J by 6 bases; unmatched bases: 10. The CDR3 is 16 amino acids. The DNA of the CDR3 is TGTGCCAGCAGCTTAAAAATGACAGGGAAGCCTCAGCCCCAGCATTTT. It encodes CASSLKMTGKPQPQHF.

V and J are TRBV5-6 and TRBJ1-4; D not certain. CDR1 and CDR2 (germline): SGHDT, YYEEEE. This CDR3 is built from 13 residues. Trimming took 0 bases from V and 7 from J, leaving 7 bases between them. CDR3 sequence reads: CASSLAPREKLFF. The CDR3 nucleotides read TGTGCCAGCAGCTTGGCCCCTCGTGAAAAACTGTTTTTT.

The rearrangement joins TRBV7-3 to TRBJ2-7; TRBD1 might be the D (6 bases). From germline, CDR1 is SGHTA and CDR2 FQGTGA. V lost 0 bases and J 5 bases, leaving 8 bases between the germline ends. This CDR3 contains 13 residues. This CDR3 reads CASSLTPGDEQYF. The CDR3 DNA follows: TGTGCCAGCAGCTTAACCCCAGGGGACGAGCAGTACTTC.

In this sample, this clone is medium-sized. This chain connects TRBV4-1 to TRBJ1-2, with D unresolved. Germline CDR1 is MGHRA and CDR2 is YSYEKL. The CDR3 consists of 14 residues. Trimming cost V 0 bases and J 5 bases, with 10 bases left between them. The CDR3, as DNA: TGCGCCAGCAGCCAAGACCCTGGCGGGTATGGCTACACCTTC. It yields the protein CASSQDPGGYGYTF.

The V call is TRBV30, the J call TRBJ1-1; no definite D call. In germline, CDR1 is GTSNPN, CDR2 SVGIG (reference sequence). This CDR3 is built from 12 residues. V dropped 0 bases and J dropped 9 bases, with 11 bases sitting between them. Written as DNA, the CDR3 is TGTGCCTGGAGTGTAGAGAGGGTTCAAGCTTTCTTT. It encodes CAWSVERVQAFF.